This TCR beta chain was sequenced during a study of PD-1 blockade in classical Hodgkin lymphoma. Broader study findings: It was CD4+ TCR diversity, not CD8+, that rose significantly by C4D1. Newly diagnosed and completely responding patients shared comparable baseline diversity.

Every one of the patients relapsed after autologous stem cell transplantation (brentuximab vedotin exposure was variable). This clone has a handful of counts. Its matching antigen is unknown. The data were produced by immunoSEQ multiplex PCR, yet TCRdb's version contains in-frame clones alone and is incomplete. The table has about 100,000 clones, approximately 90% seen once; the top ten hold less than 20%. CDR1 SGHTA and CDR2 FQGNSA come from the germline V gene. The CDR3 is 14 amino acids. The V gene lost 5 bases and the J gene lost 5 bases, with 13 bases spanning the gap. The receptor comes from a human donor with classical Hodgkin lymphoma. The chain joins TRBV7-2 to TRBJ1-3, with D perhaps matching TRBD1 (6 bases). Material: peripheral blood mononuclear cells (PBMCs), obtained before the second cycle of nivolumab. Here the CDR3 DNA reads TGTGCCAGCAGCCAGCAACAGGGACGAAACACCATATATTTT. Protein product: CASSQQQGRNTIYF.